Listed below are T cell receptor beta chains from one sample, sequenced in a study of CD8+ T cells in alopecia areata. Libraries were prepared by immunoSEQ multiplex PCR; TCRdb keeps only in-frame clonotypes and omits some of them. The sample holds a few hundred thousand clones, 50% to 60% seen once. The material was CD4+ T cells sorted from blood, obtained at week 4, from a patient treated with tofacitinib. These receptors all stem from a human donor with alopecia areata. Both conserved end residues are part of each CDR3. The D gene is left open where the match is weak. Size is stated for part of the rows, as once, few or many counts, or as a class when the clone is expanded.

>TRBV5-4|NA|TRBD2|TRBJ2-2
CASSSPGGGGTGELFF
TGTGCCAGCAGCTCCCCCGGCGGGGGGGGCACCGGGGAGCTGTTTTTT
>TRBV5-1|NA|TRBD2|TRBJ2-7
CASRPNAGGPHEQYF
TGCGCCAGCAGACCAAATGCGGGGGGGCCCCACGAGCAGTACTTC
>TRBV15|NA|NA|TRBJ1-4
CATLKRGATNEKLFF
TGTGCCACCCTTAAAAGGGGCGCAACTAATGAAAAACTGTTTTTT
>TRBV5-6|NA|NA|TRBJ1-6
CASSPNGSSHF
TGTGCCAGCAGCCCGAATGGTTCCAGCCACTTT
>TRBV5-1|NA|NA|TRBJ1-1
CASSAEMNTEAFF
TGCGCCAGCAGCGCGGAAATGAACACTGAAGCTTTCTTT
>TRBV2|once|NA|TRBJ1-2
CASKGGANYGYTF
TGTGCCAGCAAAGGGGGAGCTAACTATGGCTACACCTTC
>TRBV18|few|NA|TRBJ1-4
CASSPTGLSGEKLFF
TGTGCCAGCTCACCAACAGGGTTGAGTGGTGAAAAACTGTTTTTT
>TRBV5-6|NA|NA|TRBJ2-1
CASSLAARSFDNEQFF
TGTGCCAGCAGCTTGGCCGCGAGAAGCTTCGACAATGAGCAGTTCTTC
>TRBV9|NA|NA|TRBJ2-7
CASSVEGNYEQYF
TGTGCCAGCAGCGTCGAGGGCAACTACGAGCAGTACTTC
>TRBV27|NA|TRBD1|TRBJ2-3
CASTEGFGDRAGGTQYF
TGTGCCAGCACCGAAGGGTTCGGGGACAGGGCTGGAGGTACGCAGTATTTT
>TRBV29-1|NA|NA|TRBJ2-3
CSVEDPGVRDTQYF
TGCAGCGTTGAAGACCCAGGGGTTAGAGATACGCAGTATTTT
>TRBV15|NA|TRBD1|TRBJ2-3
CATSRYDRGTDTQYF
TGTGCCACCAGCAGATATGACAGGGGCACAGATACGCAGTATTTT
>TRBV9|NA|NA|TRBJ2-6
CASSGGGSSGANVLTF
TGTGCCAGCAGCGGTGGGGGCTCCTCTGGGGCCAACGTCCTGACTTTC
>TRBV18|few|NA|TRBJ2-3
CASSPAGEDTQYF
TGTGCCAGCTCACCAGCAGGGGAAGATACGCAGTATTTT
>TRBV30|NA|NA|TRBJ1-4
CAWSRTTNEKLFF
TGTGCCTGGAGTAGGACAACTAATGAAAAACTGTTTTTT
>TRBV11-3|NA|NA|TRBJ2-1
CASSSDPGTPYNEQFF
TGTGCCAGCAGTTCCGACCCCGGGACACCGTACAATGAGCAGTTCTTC
>TRBV5-1|few|TRBD1|TRBJ1-2
CASSTSQGNYGYTF
TGCGCCAGCTCTACTTCACAGGGGAACTATGGCTACACCTTC
>TRBV30|NA|NA|TRBJ2-6
CAWSGGGAGANVLTF
TGTGCCTGGAGTGGAGGGGGGGCTGGGGCCAACGTCCTGACTTTC
>TRBV6-1|NA|NA|TRBJ1-6
CASTEGRTGSPLHF
TGTGCCAGCACCGAGGGCAGGACGGGATCACCCCTCCACTTT
>TRBV25-1|many|NA|TRBJ1-2
CASSELTQPGYTF
TGTGCCAGCAGTGAGTTGACCCAACCGGGCTACACCTTC
>TRBV7-3|few|NA|TRBJ2-3
CASSSQGFTDTQYF
TGTGCCAGCAGCTCACAGGGTTTCACAGATACGCAGTATTTT
>TRBV11-2|NA|TRBD1|TRBJ2-5
CASSLPPGGPETQYF
TGTGCCAGCAGCTTGCCGCCAGGGGGACCAGAGACCCAGTACTTC
>TRBV19|few|TRBD2|TRBJ2-1
CASSILAGGNEQFF
TGTGCCAGTAGTATACTAGCGGGAGGCAATGAGCAGTTCTTC
>TRBV10-3|few|NA|TRBJ2-1
CAISDRLSPISYNEQFF
TGTGCCATCAGTGACCGACTATCCCCCATCTCCTACAATGAGCAGTTCTTC
>TRBV30|NA|TRBD1|TRBJ2-2
CAWTAGGANTGELFF
TGTGCCTGGACTGCAGGGGGCGCGAACACCGGGGAGCTGTTTTTT
>TRBV5-1|NA|TRBD2|TRBJ2-1
CASSSIAGYEQFF
TGCGCCAGCAGCTCCATAGCGGGGTATGAGCAGTTCTTC
>TRBV7-2|NA|NA|TRBJ1-1
CASSVPFTEAFF
TGTGCCAGCAGTGTCCCGTTTACTGAAGCTTTCTTT
>TRBV29-1|NA|NA|TRBJ2-5
CSAAGSAETQYF
TGCAGCGCGGCGGGGTCAGCGGAGACCCAGTACTTC